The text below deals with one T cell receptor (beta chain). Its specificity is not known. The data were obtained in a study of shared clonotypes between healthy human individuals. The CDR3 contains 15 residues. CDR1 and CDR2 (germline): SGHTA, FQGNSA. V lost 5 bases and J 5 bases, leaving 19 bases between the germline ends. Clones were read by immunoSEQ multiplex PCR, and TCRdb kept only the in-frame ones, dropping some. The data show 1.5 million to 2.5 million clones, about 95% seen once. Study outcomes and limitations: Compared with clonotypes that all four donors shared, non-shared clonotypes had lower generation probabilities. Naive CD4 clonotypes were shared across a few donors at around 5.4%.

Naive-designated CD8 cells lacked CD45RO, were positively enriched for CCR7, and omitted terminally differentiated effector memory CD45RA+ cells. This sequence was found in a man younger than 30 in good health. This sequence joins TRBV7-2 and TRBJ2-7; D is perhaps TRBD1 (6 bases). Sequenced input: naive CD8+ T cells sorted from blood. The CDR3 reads CASSQGQGYFHEQYF. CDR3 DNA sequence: TGTGCCAGCAGCCAGGGACAAGGGTATTTTCACGAGCAGTACTTC.